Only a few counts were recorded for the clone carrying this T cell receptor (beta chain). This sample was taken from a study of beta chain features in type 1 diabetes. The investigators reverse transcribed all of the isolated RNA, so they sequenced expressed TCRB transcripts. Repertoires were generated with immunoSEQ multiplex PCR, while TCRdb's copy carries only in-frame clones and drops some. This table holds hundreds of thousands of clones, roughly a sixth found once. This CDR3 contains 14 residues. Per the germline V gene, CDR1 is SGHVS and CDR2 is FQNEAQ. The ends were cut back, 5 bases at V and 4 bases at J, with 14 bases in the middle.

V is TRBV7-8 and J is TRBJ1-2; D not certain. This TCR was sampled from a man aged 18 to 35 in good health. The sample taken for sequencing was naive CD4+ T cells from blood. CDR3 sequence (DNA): TGTGCCAGCAGCCCGAGCGAGGGAGGCTATGGCTACACCTTC. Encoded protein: CASSPSEGGYGYTF.